Listed below are T cell receptor beta chains from one sample, sequenced in a study of blood T cells in healthy people across ages. TCRdb ran MiXCR on the 5' RACE reads and lists one entry per CDR3 protein. The table lists 800,000 to 950,000 distinct CDR3 sequences, 25% to 35% of them singletons. These data also featured in a second study, about T cells of mothers and their children.

The sample was blood. The receptors originated from a woman between 40 and 55 years old in good health. Both conserved end residues are part of each CDR3. Each record gives: CDR3 length, J gene, V gene, clone size, D gene, CDR3 DNA, CDR3 protein. A D gene is named only where the DNA matches it firmly. Some rows mark clone size as missing; the rest say once, few, many or name a class of expanded clone.

15 | TRBJ1-1 | TRBV6-1 | - | - | TGTGCCAGCAGTGAACTCCCCCACCTGAACGCTGAAGCTTTCTTT | CASSELPHLNAEAFF
15 | TRBJ2-7 | TRBV19 | many | - | TGTGCCAGTAGTATAGATCCGGACAGTCAATACGAGCAGTACTTC | CASSIDPDSQYEQYF
12 | TRBJ2-1 | TRBV4-1 | many | - | TGCGCCAGCAGCCAAGATTACAGAAGTCGGTTCTTC | CASSQDYRSRFF
15 | TRBJ2-1 | TRBV2 | - | TRBD2 | TGTGCCAGCAGCGAAGGACTAGCGGAGATCAATGAGCAGTTCTTC | CASSEGLAEINEQFF
16 | TRBJ2-7 | TRBV27 | few | - | TGTGCCAGCAGTTTATCGGGGGGGCACCTTTCCTACGAGCAGTACTTC | CASSLSGGHLSYEQYF
16 | TRBJ2-2 | TRBV10-3 | - | - | TGTGCCATCAGCGCCGGGGCTGGGAGGGGGACCGGGGAGCTGTTTTTT | CAISAGAGRGTGELFF
15 | TRBJ2-7 | TRBV4-2 | many | - | TGTGCCAGCAGCCCCCTAGTGGGAGACTCCTACGAGCAGTACTTC | CASSPLVGDSYEQYF
14 | TRBJ2-7 | TRBV28 | - | - | TGTGCCAGCAGTTTATTAGGGCTGACCTACGAGCAGTACTTC | CASSLLGLTYEQYF
14 | TRBJ2-2 | TRBV7-8 | - | - | TGTGCCAGCGCGGCGCGACACCTCACCGGGGAGCTGTTTTTT | CASAARHLTGELFF
14 | TRBJ2-5 | TRBV5-1 | many | TRBD1 | TGCGCCAGCAGCCCCGGGACAGTGGGAGAGACCCAGTACTTC | CASSPGTVGETQYF
12 | TRBJ2-7 | TRBV7-2 | few | - | TGTGCCAGCAGCCGAACAGGGAATGAGCAGTACTTC | CASSRTGNEQYF
15 | TRBJ2-7 | TRBV6-1 | few | - | TGTGCCAGCAGTGGTAGTGGGGATCCCCCCTACGAGCAGTACTTC | CASSGSGDPPYEQYF
13 | TRBJ2-2 | TRBV10-3 | - | - | TGTGCCATCGCCCAGGGGGGAACCGGGGAGCTGTTTTTT | CAIAQGGTGELFF
15 | TRBJ1-1 | TRBV28 | - | TRBD1 | TGTGCCAGCAGTCCCCAAGACAGGGTGGGCACTGAAGCTTTCTTT | CASSPQDRVGTEAFF
12 | TRBJ1-5 | TRBV28 | - | - | TGTGCCAGCAGTTTGGCGGGATGGCCCCAGCATTTT | CASSLAGWPQHF